This paragraph covers one TCR beta chain sequence. Uncontrolled infection, other autoimmune disease, pregnancy and lactation each barred patients from inclusion. The data were obtained in a study of T cells in Graves' hyperthyroidism and ophthalmopathy. Using RNA transcripts as the source, TCR beta CDR3 regions were amplified. TCR CDR3 underwent first-round RT-PCR with the HTBI primer set. TCRdb re-called the multiplex PCR reads through MiXCR, storing one row per CDR3 protein. The data contain under 550,000 distinct CDR3 sequences, just under 20% of them singletons. Sample: blood. The receptor's source is a man in his forties or fifties with Graves' ophthalmopathy.

CDR3 bases: TGTGCCAGTAGGGGCGCGGGAGTGGGAAATGAGCAGTTCTTC. Translation gives CASRGAGVGNEQFF. This chain uses TRBV19 with TRBJ2-1; 7 nucleotides line up with TRBD2. In germline, CDR1 is LNHDA, CDR2 SQIVND (reference sequence). The CDR3 has 14 residues. V lost 6 bases and J lost 7; bases outside the gene matches: 9.